This TCR beta chain was identified in a study of CXCR3-negative and CXCR3-positive naive CD8 T cells. Study findings and constraints: Naive cells positive for CXCR3 carried more hydrophobic TRB CDR3s than CXCR3-negative ones.

UMI labels and 5' RACE were used to prepare the TRB cDNA libraries. TCRdb re-called the 5' RACE reads and shows each CDR3 protein once, DNA omitted. There are over 95,000 distinct CDR3 sequences in the sample, with just over 0.35% held by the top ten. Note on this clonotype: As yet, its antigen is unknown.

CDR3 length: 15 amino acids. Germline assignment: CDR1 KGHDR and CDR2 SFDVKD. Input material: naive CXCR3+ CD8+ T cells from blood. The sample's subset: CD45RO-CCR7+CD27+CD95- naive CD8+ T cells expressing CXCR3 (TNR3+). The clonotype was recovered from a human donor in good health. Some clones in this sample may be carry-over from other donors' samples. The chain couples TRBV24-1 to TRBJ2-7; the TCRdb call, TRBD1, lacks DNA for checking. The CDR3 sequence is CATSGGTDSSYEQYF.